The 26 T cell receptor beta chains below come from one sample, sequenced in a study of blood T cell repertoires in COVID-19. Assay used: immunoSEQ multiplex PCR; TCRdb lists only in-frame clones, some missing. This table has a few hundred thousand clones, 65% to 85% appearing once. Sample: PBMCs or T cells enriched from blood (not recorded which). The receptors stem from a man aged 50 to 60 who had recovered from COVID-19.

V is TRBV5-1 and J is TRBJ2-6, with D unclear. The germline V and J ends were trimmed by 3 bases and 0 bases, with 7 bases remaining between them. This CDR3 spans 15 amino acids. Germline values: CDR1 SGHRS, CDR2 YFSETQ. In DNA form, the CDR3 reads TGCGCCAGCAGCTCTTTAGACTCTGGGGCCAACGTCCTGACTTTC. Translated: CASSSLDSGANVLTF.

CDR3 coding DNA: TGTGCCAGCAGTCGTACAGGGGACTACGAGCAGTACTTC. It codes for CASSRTGDYEQYF. The gene calls are TRBV6-2 or TRBV6-3 and TRBJ2-7, with 7 nucleotides matching TRBD1. This CDR3 has 13 residues. With V trimmed by 5 bases and J by 3 bases, 4 bases remained unmatched. CDR1 is MNHEY, CDR2 SVGEGT, per germline.

The chain employs TRBV9 and TRBJ1-2; tentatively, D is TRBD1 (6 bases). The CDR3 is made up of 16 amino acids. V was pared by 4 bases and J by 3 bases, with 19 bases between. CDR1 is SGDLS and CDR2 is YYNGEE in the germline V gene. This CDR3 is CASSPSPQGIDYGYTF. In nucleotides, the CDR3 is TGTGCCAGCAGCCCTAGCCCACAGGGTATCGACTATGGCTACACCTTC.

This clone is a singleton in its sample. The chain joins TRBV7-9 to TRBJ2-7; TRBD2 matches at 7 bases. Germline CDR1 reads SEHNR; CDR2 reads FQNEAQ (reference sequence). The junction had 9 bases not matched to a gene; V was cut back by 0 bases and J by 4 bases. CDR3 size: 16 residues. The CDR3 DNA reads TGTGCCAGCAGCTTAGCGGGGGGGACCTTTTCGTACGAGCAGTACTTC. It is translated as CASSLAGGTFSYEQYF.

The chain employs TRBV9 and TRBJ1-1, with 8 bases matching TRBD1. J gave up 7 bases and V 1 base, and 6 bases lay outside the gene matches. This CDR3 region has 14 residues. Germline assignment: CDR1 SGDLS and CDR2 YYNGEE. CDR3 in amino acids: CASSVQGARGEAFF. Here the CDR3 DNA reads TGTGCCAGCAGCGTACAGGGGGCGAGGGGTGAAGCTTTCTTT.

The chain has TRBV5-1 and TRBJ2-3; D unclear. The CDR3 consists of 13 residues. The germline CDR1 and CDR2 sequences are SGHRS and YFSETQ. V was cut by 4 bases and J by 4 bases, with 10 bases left in between. The CDR3 bases are TGCGCCAGCAGCCCCCAGCAGGCAGATACGCAGTATTTT. Its translation: CASSPQQADTQYF.

The chain carries TRBV5-4 and TRBJ2-3; tentative D call: TRBD2 (6 bases). The CDR3 totals 16 residues. V lost 0 bases and J lost 0, with 11 bases in between. The germline V gene encodes CDR1 SGHNT and CDR2 YYREEE (reference sequence). The CDR3 region is CASSLGRDSSTDTQYF. The CDR3 nucleotides are TGTGCCAGCAGCTTGGGGAGGGACTCTAGCACAGATACGCAGTATTTT. The entire variable domain, with the rest obtained from reference TRBV5-4 and TRBJ2-3, is as follows: ETGVTQSPTHLIKTRGQQVTLRCSSQSGHNTVSWYQQALGQGPQFIFQYYREEENGRGNFPPRFSGLQFPNYSSELNVNALELDDSALYLCASSLGRDSSTDTQYFGPGTRLTVL.

For this clone: This sample includes further DNA sequences coding for the same CDR3. The rearrangement joins TRBV30 to TRBJ2-2; 7 nucleotides match TRBD1. From germline, CDR1 is GTSNPN and CDR2 SVGIG (reference sequence). The CDR3 loop spans 12 amino acids. The J segment lost 5 bases and the V segment lost 3 bases, leaving 0 bases of the junction unmatched. CDR3 nucleotide sequence: TGTGCCTGGAGCAGGGGGACCGGGGAGCTGTTTTTT. As protein: CAWSRGTGELFF.

This clone has only one observation. The rearrangement joins TRBV6-5 to TRBJ1-5; 7 bases are a match to TRBD1. Germline CDR1 and CDR2: MNHEY and SVGAGI. CDR3 length: 15 residues. The junction had 10 bases not matched to a gene; V was cut back by 2 bases and J by 9 bases. For the CDR3, the DNA is TGTGCCAGCAGTTACCGATTAGGGGGCGCTGGGCCCCAGCATTTT. Its protein is CASSYRLGGAGPQHF.

This sequence joins TRBV9 and TRBJ1-1, with 7 bases identical to TRBD1. CDR1 SGDLS and CDR2 YYNGEE come from the germline V gene. J lost 6 bases, V lost 3 bases, and 8 bases had no gene match. The length of the CDR3 is 14 residues. CDR3 nucleotides: TGTGCCAGCAGCGCATCACAGGGGCTCTCTGAAGCTTTCTTT. The encoded protein is CASSASQGLSEAFF.

This clone was seen just once. V is TRBV3-1 (or the pseudogene TRBV3-2) and J is TRBJ1-5; 7 bases align to TRBD1. The CDR3 runs 15 residues. Germline CDR1 is LGHDT and CDR2 is YNNKEL (reference sequence). The V segment lost 3 bases and the J segment 2 bases; nucleotides outside the gene matches: 4. The CDR3 nucleotides are TGTGCCAGCAGCCACAGGGGGGTACGCAATCAGCCCCAGCATTTT. As protein: CASSHRGVRNQPQHF.

CDR3 loop: CASSSGTGGVSYGYTF. The CDR3 coding sequence is TGTGCCAGCAGTTCCGGAACAGGGGGCGTCAGCTATGGCTACACCTTC. J is TRBJ1-2 and V is TRBV5-8, with 9 bases fitting TRBD1. Germline loops: CDR1 SGHTS, CDR2 YDEGEE. The CDR3 extends over 16 amino acids. Unmatched junction bases numbered 12, after V lost 5 bases and J lost 4 bases.

The genes are TRBV27 and TRBJ1-2, with TRBD1 matching 8 bases. Germline V gives CDR1 MNHEY, CDR2 SMNVEV (reference sequence). The V and J ends lost 8 bases and 8 bases, in that order; junction bases with no gene match: 19. There are 16 residues in the CDR3. CDR3 region: CASAPRSVRGREGYTF. CDR3 nucleotides: TGTGCCAGCGCCCCCCGGAGTGTCAGGGGGCGTGAAGGCTACACCTTC.

V usage is TRBV19 and J usage is TRBJ1-5, with a tentative D call TRBD1 (6 bases). The CDR3 length is 15 residues. V lost 0 bases to trimming and J lost 9 bases, with 15 bases between them. The germline CDR1 and CDR2 sequences are LNHDA and SQIVND (reference sequence). CDR3 amino acids: CASSIEQGPWGPQHF. The CDR3 DNA is TGTGCCAGTAGTATAGAACAGGGCCCCTGGGGGCCCCAGCATTTT.

V usage is TRBV5-1 and J usage is TRBJ2-7, with TRBD1 matching over 9 bases. CDR1 SGHRS and CDR2 YFSETQ come from the germline V gene. This CDR3 is built from 15 residues. The J segment lost 5 bases and the V segment lost 4 bases, leaving 10 bases of the junction unmatched. This chain's CDR3 is CASSPGGTGMDEQYF. CDR3 nucleotide sequence: TGCGCCAGCAGCCCGGGCGGGACAGGGATGGACGAGCAGTACTTC.

CDR3 amino acids: CASKEVPGGYTF. In DNA, the CDR3 is TGCGCCAGCAAAGAAGTTCCGGGAGGCTACACCTTC. V gene TRBV5-1 combines with J gene TRBJ1-2, with unresolved D. Germline V gives CDR1 SGHRS, CDR2 YFSETQ. The CDR3 loop spans 12 amino acids. Trimming took 6 bases from V and 8 from J, leaving 14 bases between them.

Note on this clone: A much more abundant neighbour one base away suggests this may be a read error. The V gene is TRBV11-3, the J gene TRBJ2-2; maybe TRBD2 (6 bases). The CDR3 runs to 16 residues. Looked up from germline, CDR1 is SGHNT and CDR2 is YENEEA. Trimming shortened V by 3 bases and J by 5 bases, and 16 bases separated the two germline ends. The CDR3 DNA sequence: TGTGCCAGCAGCTTCCTGGCTAGCGTGGATACCGGGGAGCTGTTTTTT. Amino acids: CASSFLASVDTGELFF.

The chain links TRBV5-1 to TRBJ1-1; unclear D gene. V dropped 0 bases and J dropped 1 base, with 4 bases sitting between them. This CDR3 spans 13 amino acids. In germline, CDR1 is SGHRS, CDR2 YFSETQ. This chain's CDR3 is CASSLAENTEAFF. The CDR3 DNA follows: TGCGCCAGCAGCTTGGCAGAGAACACTGAAGCTTTCTTT.

This clone was seen more than once but under ten times. The CDR3 loop is CASSPPGPPSTEAFF. The DNA for the CDR3 is TGTGCCAGCTCACCCCCGGGTCCCCCGTCCACTGAAGCTTTCTTT. V and J are TRBV18 and TRBJ1-1; no clear D. The CDR3 totals 15 residues. Per germline, CDR1 KGHSH and CDR2 LQKENI. The V and J ends lost 3 bases and 4 bases respectively, with 15 bases between them.

The table lists this clone with a count of one. The J gene is TRBJ2-7, the V gene TRBV19; no definite D call. The ends were cut back, 5 bases at V and 0 bases at J, with 23 bases in the middle. The CDR3 is made up of 18 amino acids. Germline CDR1 is LNHDA and CDR2 is SQIVND (reference sequence). Written as DNA, the CDR3 is TGTGCCAGTAGTCTTTTTGCTGGGCCCACCACCCTCTCCTACGAGCAGTACTTC. This codes for CASSLFAGPTTLSYEQYF.

The CDR3 is CASSPPDRANTEAFF. The CDR3 coding sequence is TGTGCCAGCAGTCCTCCTGACAGGGCTAACACTGAAGCTTTCTTT. V gene TRBV11-2 combines with J gene TRBJ1-1; 7 bases align to TRBD1. The length of the CDR3 is 15 residues. V lost 6 bases to trimming and J lost 2 bases; unmatched junction nucleotides: 9. CDR1 is SGHAT and CDR2 is FQNNGV in the germline V gene. Complete variable domain (other parts from reference TRBV11-2 and TRBJ1-1): EAGVAQSPRYKIIEKRQSVAFWCNPISGHATLYWYQQILGQGPKLLIQFQNNGVVDDSQLPKDRFSAERLKGVDSTLKIQPAKLEDSAVYLCASSPPDRANTEAFFGQGTRLTVV.

The chain carries TRBV6-2 or TRBV6-3 and TRBJ2-7; 8 nucleotides align to TRBD2. The germline V gene encodes CDR1 MNHEY and CDR2 SVGEGT. V was pared by 2 bases and J by 3 bases, with 15 bases of the junction left unmatched. The CDR3 is made up of 18 amino acids. CDR3 nucleotide sequence: TGTGCCAGCAGTTACGGGCCCGGATCGCGGGAGGCATACTACGAGCAGTACTTC. This translates into CASSYGPGSREAYYEQYF.

The chain combines TRBV7-2 with TRBJ2-5; 8 bases match TRBD2. This CDR3 has 17 amino acids. Germline V lookup: CDR1 SGHTA, CDR2 FQGNSA. Trimming removed 6 bases from V and 1 base from J; junction bases left unmatched: 13. CDR3 in DNA: TGTGCCAGCAGGCGGAAGCGGGCTAGCGGGCCCCAAGAGACCCAGTACTTC. This gives the protein CASRRKRASGPQETQYF.

The V gene is TRBV10-2, the J gene TRBJ2-7, with D possibly matching TRBD1 (6 bases). Germline V CDR1 and CDR2: WSHSY, SAAADI. The CDR3 covers 12 residues. Trimming removed 5 bases from V and 7 bases from J, with 12 bases in between. The CDR3 region is CASSSQGLEQYF. CDR3 nucleotides: TGCGCCAGCAGTTCACAGGGTCTAGAGCAGTACTTC.

A single count supports this clone. The chain is built from TRBV18 and TRBJ1-1; TRBD1 aligns across 7 bases. This CDR3 has 16 residues. V lost 3 bases and J lost 1; bases outside the gene matches: 8. Germline V gene lookup returns CDR1 KGHSH and CDR2 LQKENI. DNA of the CDR3: TGTGCCAGCTCACCCAACATGGGACAGAAGAACACTGAAGCTTTCTTT. As protein: CASSPNMGQKNTEAFF.

This rearrangement joins TRBV5-1 to TRBJ2-7, with D maybe TRBD1 (6 bases). The V end lost 4 bases, the J end lost 2 bases, and 10 bases lay between the germline ends. This CDR3 is built from 13 residues. Per germline, CDR1 SGHRS and CDR2 YFSETQ. The chain's CDR3 is CASSRDKTYEQYF. In DNA, the CDR3 is TGCGCCAGCAGCCGGGACAAGACCTACGAGCAGTACTTC.